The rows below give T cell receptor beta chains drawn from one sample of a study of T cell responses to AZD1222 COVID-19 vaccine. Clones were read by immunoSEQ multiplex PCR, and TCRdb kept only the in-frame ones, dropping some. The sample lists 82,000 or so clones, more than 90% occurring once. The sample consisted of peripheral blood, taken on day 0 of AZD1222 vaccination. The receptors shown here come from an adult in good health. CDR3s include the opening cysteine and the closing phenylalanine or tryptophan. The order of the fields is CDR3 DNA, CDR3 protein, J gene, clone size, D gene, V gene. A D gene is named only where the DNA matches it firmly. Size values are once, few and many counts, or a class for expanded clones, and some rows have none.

DNA: TGTGCCAGCAGTTTTTTGGATAGCAATCAGCCCCAGCATTTT
CDR3: CASSFLDSNQPQHF
J: TRBJ1-5
size: .
D: .
V: TRBV28

DNA: TGTGCCAGCAGGCGGGACAGGGTAATGAGCGGGGAGCTGTTTTTT
CDR3: CASRRDRVMSGELFF
J: TRBJ2-2
size: .
D: TRBD1
V: TRBV2

DNA: TGCGCCAGCAGCTTGGCCGGACAGGACACTGAAGCTTTCTTT
CDR3: CASSLAGQDTEAFF
J: TRBJ1-1
size: .
D: TRBD1
V: TRBV5-1

DNA: TGTGCCAGCAGCTCCCTATCCGAACATGGCTACACCTTC
CDR3: CASSSLSEHGYTF
J: TRBJ1-2
size: once
D: .
V: TRBV7-2

DNA: TGCGCCAGCAGCCACCCCGGACAGGGTAAGCCAGATACGCAGTATTTT
CDR3: CASSHPGQGKPDTQYF
J: TRBJ2-3
size: .
D: TRBD1
V: TRBV4-1

DNA: TGTGCCAGCAGTTTAAATCTGGATGTAGCTTTCTTT
CDR3: CASSLNLDVAFF
J: TRBJ1-1
size: .
D: .
V: TRBV28

DNA: TGTGCCAGCAGCGTAGAAGGATCTGGAAACACCATATATTTT
CDR3: CASSVEGSGNTIYF
J: TRBJ1-3
size: .
D: .
V: TRBV9

DNA: TGTGCCAGCAGTGAATCCCCCGCAGATACGCAGTATTTT
CDR3: CASSESPADTQYF
J: TRBJ2-3
size: .
D: .
V: TRBV2

DNA: TGCGCCAACTGTCCAGGGGGTACCCCTAATGGCTACACCTTC
CDR3: CANCPGGTPNGYTF
J: TRBJ1-2
size: .
D: TRBD1
V: TRBV10-1

DNA: TGTGCCAGCAGCCCCTATAACTCTGGGGCCAACGTCCTGACTTTC
CDR3: CASSPYNSGANVLTF
J: TRBJ2-6
size: .
D: .
V: TRBV7-2

DNA: TGTGCCAGTAGTATAGCCCCACAGTCCTCCACTGAAGCTTTCTTT
CDR3: CASSIAPQSSTEAFF
J: TRBJ1-1
size: .
D: .
V: TRBV19

DNA: TGTGCCAGCAGCCTGGGGGGGACAGGGAGGTACGAGCAGTACTTC
CDR3: CASSLGGTGRYEQYF
J: TRBJ2-7
size: .
D: TRBD1
V: TRBV6-5

DNA: TGTGCCAGCAGAGAAACTGGGACAGCCGATTTTAATGAAAAACTGTTTTTT
CDR3: CASRETGTADFNEKLFF
J: TRBJ1-4
size: once
D: TRBD1
V: TRBV6-1

DNA: TGTGCCAGTAGTGCCGTGACTTCATACGAGCAGTACTTC
CDR3: CASSAVTSYEQYF
J: TRBJ2-7
size: .
D: .
V: TRBV19

DNA: TGCGCCAGCAGCCAGCGCCACACCGGGACAGGCGGGCCCTACTATGGCTACACCTTC
CDR3: CASSQRHTGTGGPYYGYTF
J: TRBJ1-2
size: .
D: TRBD1
V: TRBV4-3

DNA: TGTGCCAGCAGCCCCGGCGGAGCGGGAGCCAAAGATACGCAGTATTTT
CDR3: CASSPGGAGAKDTQYF
J: TRBJ2-3
size: .
D: TRBD2
V: TRBV3-1/TRBV3-2

DNA: TGCGCCAGCAGCCTCGACTGGCCCCAAGAGACCCAGTACTTC
CDR3: CASSLDWPQETQYF
J: TRBJ2-5
size: .
D: .
V: TRBV4-1

DNA: TGTGCCAGCAGTTGGACTAGCGGGGGAACCGGGGAGCTGTTTTTT
CDR3: CASSWTSGGTGELFF
J: TRBJ2-2
size: .
D: TRBD2
V: TRBV11-2